What follows describes a single TCR beta chain. The data are from a study of T cell responses to AZD1222 COVID-19 vaccine. Clones were read by immunoSEQ multiplex PCR, and TCRdb kept only the in-frame ones, dropping some. The table shows about 110,000 clones, with 87% occurring only once. V gave up 3 bases and J gave up 6 bases, with 11 bases separating them. Germline loops: CDR1 MGHRA, CDR2 YSYEKL. The CDR3 is 13 amino acids. This specimen consisted of peripheral blood, obtained on day 0 of AZD1222 vaccination. The chain recombines TRBV4-1 with TRBJ1-2; D is ambiguous. The TCR was taken from an adult in good health. CDR3 DNA sequence: TGCGCCAGCAGCCACCCGGCAGAAAATGGCTACACCTTC. Residues: CASSHPAENGYTF.